Below are 18 T cell receptor beta chains sequenced from a single sample in a study of neurological immune-mediated disorders. One entry per CDR3 protein results from TCRdb running MiXCR on the 5' RACE reads. The table has about 65,000 distinct CDR3 sequences, 4.1% seen once. Input material: PBMCs. The receptors derive from a man between 50 and 59 years old with multiple sclerosis.

This clonotype was detected many times. The rearrangement joins TRBV20-1 to TRBJ2-3, with D possibly being TRBD1 or TRBD2 (5 bases each). The CDR3 consists of 11 residues. The V gene's germline CDR1 is DFQATT and CDR2 SNEGSKA (reference sequence). The CDR3 sequence: CRWGNTDTQYF. In DNA, the CDR3 is TGCAGGTGGGGGAACACAGATACGCAGTATTTT.

This clonotype was counted at least ten times. The rearrangement uses TRBV27 and TRBJ2-2, with D tentatively TRBD1 (6 bases). CDR1 is MNHEY and CDR2 is SMNVEV in the germline V gene (reference sequence). This CDR3 is 14 amino acids long. V gave up 3 bases and J gave up 4 bases, with 9 bases separating them. The CDR3 DNA reads as TGTGCCAGCAGTTTTCAGGGGATCACCGGGGAGCTGTTTTTT. Translation gives CASSFQGITGELFF.

This clonotype has at least ten counts. The V call is TRBV5-1, the J call TRBJ2-3; D gene uncertain. Trimming took off 5 bases at V and 0 bases at J, with 10 bases between the two ends. Germline assignment: CDR1 SGHRS and CDR2 YFSETQ. The CDR3 is 14 residues long. In DNA form, the CDR3 reads TGCGCCAGCAGGGCCAGTATTAGCACAGATACGCAGTATTTT. This sequence encodes CASRASISTDTQYF.

This clonotype was observed many times. The chain carries TRBV7-8 and TRBJ1-2; 11 bases map to TRBD1. Per the germline V gene, CDR1 is SGHVS and CDR2 is FQNEAQ. CDR3 length: 15 amino acids. V was clipped by 5 bases and J by 8 bases; unmatched bases: 10. CDR3 bases: TGTGCCAGCAGCATAAGGACAGGGGGCGCGAGGGGCTACACCTTC. Its protein is CASSIRTGGARGYTF.

This clonotype was seen repeatedly, ten times or more. The chain carries TRBV12-3 or TRBV12-4 and TRBJ1-5; possibly TRBD1 for D (5 bases). This CDR3 is built from 16 residues. V shed 5 bases and J shed 3 bases, with 17 bases lying between them. CDR3 sequence: CASSTRIGGSNQPQHF. CDR3 in DNA: TGTGCCAGCAGTACGCGAATCGGGGGGTCCAATCAGCCCCAGCATTTT.

This clonotype was recorded at least ten times. J is TRBJ1-1 and V is TRBV20-1; D possibly corresponds to TRBD1 (6 bases). Trimming pared 0 bases from V and 3 bases from J, leaving 14 bases between. Germline CDR1 reads DFQATT; CDR2 reads SNEGSKA (reference sequence). This CDR3 has 15 amino acids. CDR3 residues: CSARDNGRGHTEAFF. CDR3 coding DNA: TGCAGTGCTAGAGATAATGGGCGGGGGCACACTGAAGCTTTCTTT.

This clonotype was counted ten times or more. The chain has TRBV20-1 and TRBJ2-1, with 8 bases identical to TRBD2. The CDR3 sequence is 15 residues long. Germline lookup yields CDR1 DFQATT and CDR2 SNEGSKA (reference sequence). V lost 0 bases, J lost 4 bases, and 5 bases stayed unmatched. CDR3 nucleotide sequence: TGCAGTGCTAGAGACGCAGCGGGGGTTTACAATGAGCAGTTCTTC. This gives the protein CSARDAAGVYNEQFF.

Ten or more counts support this clonotype. J is TRBJ2-5 and V is TRBV20-1; perhaps TRBD1 as D (6 bases). CDR1 is DFQATT and CDR2 is SNEGSKA in the germline V gene (reference sequence). V lost 5 bases and J lost 1, with 14 bases in between. CDR3 size: 14 residues. CDR3 sequence reads: CSARRTVLQETQYF. The CDR3 DNA sequence: TGCAGTGCTCGACGGACAGTCCTCCAAGAGACCCAGTACTTC.

The J gene is TRBJ2-7, the V gene TRBV11-2; 11 nucleotides align to TRBD1. This CDR3 region has 16 residues. The ends lost 6 bases at V and 4 bases at J; junction bases unmatched: 11. Germline V gene sequence: CDR1 SGHAT, CDR2 FQNNGV. The CDR3: CASRKPGQGVRYEQYF. In DNA, the CDR3 is TGTGCCAGCAGAAAACCGGGACAGGGGGTTCGGTACGAGCAGTACTTC.

This clonotype was seen ten or more times. The rearrangement links TRBV5-1 to TRBJ2-1, with 10 nucleotides matching TRBD1. The ends lost 2 bases at V and 10 bases at J; junction bases unmatched: 6. This CDR3 has 14 amino acids. The germline V gene has CDR1 SGHRS and CDR2 YFSETQ. The CDR3 loop is CASSFAPDRGEQFF. For the CDR3, the DNA is TGCGCCAGCAGCTTTGCGCCGGACAGGGGGGAGCAGTTCTTC.

V usage is TRBV27 and J usage is TRBJ2-7; the match to TRBD2 covers 10 bases. Germline assignment: CDR1 MNHEY and CDR2 SMNVEV (reference sequence). The CDR3 sequence is 15 residues long. J was trimmed by 2 bases and V by 6 bases; bases with no gene match: 7. This chain's CDR3 is CASRKGLAVTYEQYV. The CDR3 nucleotides are TGTGCCAGCAGGAAAGGACTAGCGGTGACCTACGAGCAGTACGTC.

This clonotype was recorded many times. The V gene is TRBV12-3 or TRBV12-4, the J gene TRBJ2-7, with 7 bases matching TRBD1. Unmatched junction bases numbered 8, after V lost 6 bases and J lost 3 bases. This CDR3 is 14 amino acids long. The CDR3 sequence: CASSTGGQYYEQYF. The DNA of the CDR3 is TGTGCCAGCAGCACTGGGGGACAGTACTACGAGCAGTACTTC.

This clonotype has ten or more counts. This chain uses TRBV5-5 with TRBJ2-3, with TRBD1 matching over 9 bases. Looked up from germline, CDR1 is SGHKS and CDR2 is YYEKEE (reference sequence). This CDR3 region has 16 residues. Trimming cost V 4 bases and J 2 bases; bases outside gene matches: 8. The CDR3 loop reads CASSLPGTGFTDTQYF. The DNA of the CDR3 is TGTGCCAGCAGCCTCCCAGGGACAGGGTTCACAGATACGCAGTATTTT.

In this sample, this clonotype turned up many times. The chain has TRBV2 and TRBJ1-5, with unresolved D. Germline V gene data show CDR1 as SNHLY and CDR2 as FYNNEI. This CDR3 region has 14 residues. The germline V and J ends were trimmed by 6 bases and 0 bases, with 9 bases remaining between them. The CDR3 here is CASRRFDSNQPQHF. The CDR3 DNA follows: TGTGCCAGCAGGCGTTTCGATAGCAATCAGCCCCAGCATTTT.

This clonotype was detected ten times or more. The chain is built from TRBV29-1 and TRBJ2-1; D may be TRBD1 or TRBD2 (6 bases each). The CDR3 contains 14 residues. V lost 2 bases, J lost 4 bases, and 12 bases lay in between. Germline CDR1 reads SQVTM; CDR2 reads ANQGSEA. CDR3 amino acids: CSVERGAYYNEQFF. CDR3 bases: TGCAGCGTTGAAAGGGGGGCTTATTACAATGAGCAGTTCTTC.

This clonotype was found many times. The chain carries TRBV4-1 and TRBJ2-2; D remains ambiguous. CDR1 and CDR2 (germline): MGHRA, YSYEKL. This CDR3 is built from 18 residues. With 4 bases removed from V and 0 bases from J, the gap between germline ends came to 18 bases. The CDR3 is CASSPTRAGSSNTGELFF. DNA of the CDR3: TGCGCCAGCAGCCCGACTCGGGCCGGGTCGTCGAACACCGGGGAGCTGTTTTTT.

This chain connects TRBV12-3 or TRBV12-4 to TRBJ1-5; no firm D call. The germline V and J ends were trimmed by 1 base and 11 bases, with 9 bases remaining between them. The CDR3 is 12 amino acids. The CDR3 bases are TGTGCCAGCAGTTTAGGTCGTGGAGCCCAGCATTTT. This gives the protein CASSLGRGAQHF.

For this clonotype: It may be a read error: a sequence one base away is much more abundant. The genes are TRBV5-1 and TRBJ1-1; D is undetermined. Per germline, CDR1 SGHRS and CDR2 YFSETQ. The CDR3 is made up of 14 amino acids. The ends were cut back, 1 base at V and 1 base at J, with 8 bases in the middle. Here the CDR3 DNA reads TGCGCCAGCAGCTTGAACAGTAAGAACACTGAAGCTTTCTTT. Amino acids: CASSLNSKNTEAFF.